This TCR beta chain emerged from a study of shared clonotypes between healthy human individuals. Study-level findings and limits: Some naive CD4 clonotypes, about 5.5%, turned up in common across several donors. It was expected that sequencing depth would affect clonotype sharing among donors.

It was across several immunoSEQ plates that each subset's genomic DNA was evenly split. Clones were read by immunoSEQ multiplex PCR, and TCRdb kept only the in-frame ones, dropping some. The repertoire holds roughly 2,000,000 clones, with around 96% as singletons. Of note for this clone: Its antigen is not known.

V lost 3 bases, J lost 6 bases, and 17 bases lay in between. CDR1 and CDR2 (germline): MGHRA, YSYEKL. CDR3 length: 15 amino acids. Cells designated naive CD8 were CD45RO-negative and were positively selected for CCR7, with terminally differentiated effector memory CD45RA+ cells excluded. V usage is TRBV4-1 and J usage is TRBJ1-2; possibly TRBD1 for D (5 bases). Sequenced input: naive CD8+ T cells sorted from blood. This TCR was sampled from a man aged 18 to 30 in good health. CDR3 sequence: CASSQRDRTLDGYTF. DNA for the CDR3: TGCGCCAGCAGCCAGCGGGACCGGACTTTAGATGGCTACACCTTC.